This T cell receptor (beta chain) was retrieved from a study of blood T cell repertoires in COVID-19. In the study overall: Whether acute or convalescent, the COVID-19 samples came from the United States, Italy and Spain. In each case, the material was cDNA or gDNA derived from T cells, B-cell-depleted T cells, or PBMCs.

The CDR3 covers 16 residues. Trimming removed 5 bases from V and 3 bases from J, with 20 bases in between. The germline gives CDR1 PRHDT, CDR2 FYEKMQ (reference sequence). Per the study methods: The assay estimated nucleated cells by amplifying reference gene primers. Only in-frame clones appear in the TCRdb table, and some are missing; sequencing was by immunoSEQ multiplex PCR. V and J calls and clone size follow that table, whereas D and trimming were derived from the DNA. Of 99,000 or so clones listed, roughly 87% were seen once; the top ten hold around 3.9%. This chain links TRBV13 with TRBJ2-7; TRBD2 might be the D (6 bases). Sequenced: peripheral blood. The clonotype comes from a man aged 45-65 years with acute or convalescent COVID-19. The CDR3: CASSAGLRVRIYEQYF. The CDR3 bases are TGTGCCAGCAGCGCGGGGCTCCGGGTTAGGATCTACGAGCAGTACTTC.